This T cell receptor (beta chain) was recovered during a study of beta chain features in type 1 diabetes. Overall study: Healthy donors resembled patients in age, gender and cell yields.

The investigators reverse transcribed all of the isolated RNA, so they sequenced expressed TCRB transcripts. Data came from immunoSEQ multiplex PCR; TCRdb stores just in-frame clones and leaves some out. The sample records some 500,000 clones, over 9.5% being singletons. The V and J ends lost 0 bases and 0 bases, in that order; junction bases with no gene match: 10. The CDR3 has 20 amino acids. Germline V CDR1 and CDR2: LGHNT, FRNRAP. This clone was seen a few times. Antigen: not known. Study results and limitations: Naive, central memory and Treg TCRB repertoires seemed to resemble each other more closely in patients than they did in healthy donors.

On average, the one heparinised blood draw given by each donor was around 110 mL. The chain combines TRBV12-5 with TRBJ2-6; 8 bases fit TRBD2. This TCR was recovered from a young woman in good health. The sequencing input was naive CD4+ T cells from blood. DNA for the CDR3: TGTGCTAGTGGTTTGGTACTGGGGACTAGTTGGAGCTCTGGGGCCAACGTCCTGACTTTC. Translated, it gives CASGLVLGTSWSSGANVLTF.